This T cell receptor (beta chain) is from a study of cytomegalovirus exposure and HLA in healthy donors. The CDR3 consists of 17 residues. Germline V CDR1 and CDR2: SGHVS, FQNEAQ. The V end lost 1 base, the J end lost 6 bases, and 22 bases lay between the germline ends. With 60 Vbeta and 13 Jbeta primers, the PCR was carried out. Clones were read by immunoSEQ multiplex PCR, and TCRdb kept only the in-frame ones, dropping some. The sample carries some 100,000 clones, more than 60% recorded once. The chain combines TRBV7-8 with TRBJ2-7; a possible D gene is TRBD2 (6 bases). This receptor was taken from a female donor in good health and CMV-seronegative. Sequenced material: PBMCs. The CDR3 region is CASSLGGGALPPIEQYF. CDR3 nucleotide sequence: TGTGCCAGCAGCTTAGGAGGAGGGGCTTTACCCCCTATCGAGCAGTACTTC. Combining the CDR3 with reference TRBV7-8 and TRBJ2-7 gives the whole variable domain GAGVSQSPRYKVAKRGQDVALRCDPISGHVSLFWYQQALGQGPEFLTYFQNEAQLDKSGLPSDRFFAERPEGSVSTLKIQRTQQEDSAVYLCASSLGGGALPPIEQYFGPGTRLTVT.